One T cell receptor (beta chain) is described in this entry. This record comes from a study of shared clonotypes between healthy human individuals. Whole-study context: The plates for each donor numbered three CD4 naive, three CD4 memory, two CD8 naive and one CD8 memory.

Assay: immunoSEQ multiplex PCR; the TCRdb copy retains only in-frame clones and omits some. Of roughly 1.5 million clones in the sample, roughly 98% were seen once. The CDR3 has 14 amino acids. CDR1 is MDHEN, CDR2 SYDVKM, per germline. V shed 6 bases and J shed 4 bases, with 15 bases lying between them. The specimen sequenced was naive CD4+ T cells sorted from blood. Subset described: CD45RA+ positively selected. J is TRBJ1-1 and V is TRBV28; D is possibly TRBD1 (6 bases). The sequence was obtained from a man younger than 40 in good health. The CDR3 loop reads CASSPTGWATEAFF. CDR3 DNA sequence: TGTGCCAGCAGCCCAACAGGGTGGGCCACTGAAGCTTTCTTT.